The T cell receptor (beta chain) under discussion was sequenced for a study of identical twins. Whole-study results and caveats: Cord blood beta clonotypes that were abundant carried fewer insertions, and memory repertoires showed no such trend. The models gave estimates that fell short of the out-of-frame TCR alpha sharing seen in monozygotic twins.

This clonotype occurred a few times. As yet, its antigen is unknown. This CDR3 is 18 amino acids long. The germline V gene has CDR1 LGHDT and CDR2 YNNKEL (reference sequence). V lost 1 base, J lost 4 bases, and 8 bases stayed unmatched. TCRdb re-derived calls from the 5' RACE reads in MiXCR, one entry per CDR3 protein. Here the sample spans about 570,000 distinct CDR3 sequences, 9.5% to 10% being singletons. A further study also used this sample, focusing on yellow fever vaccine responses in identical twins.

Sequencing input: PBMCs. The chain recombines TRBV3-1 with TRBJ2-2; 11 nucleotides agree with TRBD2. This clonotype originated in a woman aged 18-29 years in good health. CDR3 sequence (DNA): TGTGCCAGCAGCCAAGCAACTAGCGGGAGAGGGGTCACCGGGGAGCTGTTTTTT. Translating gives CASSQATSGRGVTGELFF.